This T cell receptor beta chain was recorded in a study of CD8+ T cells in alopecia areata. RNA extraction was followed by reverse transcription into cDNA, which acted as the sequencing template. TCRdb's table, derived via immunoSEQ multiplex PCR, lists solely in-frame clones and lacks some. The table lists a few hundred thousand clones, over 40% of them singletons. V shed 6 bases, J shed 3 bases, and the junction held 9 bases outside the gene matches. Germline CDR1 MDHEN, CDR2 SYDVKM. This CDR3 comprises 16 residues. The treatment is: oral pan-JAK inhibitor, 5-10 mg twice daily. This clonotype originated in a human donor with alopecia areata. The rearrangement uses TRBV28 and TRBJ2-3, with 10 bases lining up with TRBD2. The sequencing here drew on CD4+ T cells sorted from blood, taken at approximately week 36, from a patient treated with tofacitinib. The CDR3 is CASSPPGAGGTDTQYF. Here the CDR3 DNA reads TGTGCCAGCAGCCCCCCGGGAGCGGGAGGGACAGATACGCAGTATTTT.